These 10 T cell receptor beta chains came from one sample sequenced in a study of blood T cell repertoires in COVID-19. This table comes from immunoSEQ multiplex PCR, and its TCRdb copy is limited to in-frame clones, with some not included. This table holds about 360,000 clones, around 90% found once. The sample comprised peripheral blood. All receptors derive from a human donor in a cohort sampled during active COVID-19.

The chain has TRBV6-5 and TRBJ1-2; D is uncertain. V gave up 6 bases and J gave up 5 bases, with 16 bases separating them. Germline CDR1 reads MNHEY; CDR2 reads SVGAGI. This CDR3 is built from 14 residues. CDR3 protein: CASRSPAEWYGYTF. The CDR3 DNA reads as TGTGCCAGCAGAAGTCCCGCGGAGTGGTATGGCTACACCTTC.

This sequence joins TRBV6-5 and TRBJ2-7; TRBD2 is a possible D gene (6 bases). The length of the CDR3 is 15 residues. Germline CDR1 and CDR2: MNHEY and SVGAGI. Trimming removed 4 bases at V and 3 bases at J, with 16 bases between. CDR3 DNA: TGTGCCAGCAGTTCTTTAGCGGCCCCAGACTACGAGCAGTACTTC. This sequence encodes CASSSLAAPDYEQYF.

This clone was detected only once. This rearrangement joins TRBV19 to TRBJ2-3, with D possibly matching TRBD1 (6 bases). The CDR3 is 15 amino acids. Per the germline V gene, CDR1 is LNHDA and CDR2 is SQIVND (reference sequence). V lost 10 bases and J lost 6, with 23 bases in between. The CDR3 DNA follows: TGTGCCACCTCGGACAGCCCGGTTGGGATGGATACGCAGTATTTT. Encoded protein: CATSDSPVGMDTQYF.

The rearrangement links TRBV5-1 to TRBJ2-7, with 11 bases identical to TRBD2. This CDR3 has 15 residues. V was pared by 4 bases and J by 3 bases, with 6 bases of the junction left unmatched. The germline V gene has CDR1 SGHRS and CDR2 YFSETQ. The CDR3 DNA follows: TGCGCCAGCAGCATAGGGACTAGCGGTAACTACGAGCAGTACTTC. Protein product: CASSIGTSGNYEQYF.

V and J are TRBV10-2 and TRBJ2-3; TRBD1 matches 7 bases. This CDR3 has 13 amino acids. The V gene end was trimmed by 8 bases and the J gene end by 6 bases; junction bases not matched to a gene: 8. CDR1 is WSHSY and CDR2 is SAAADI in the germline V gene. CDR3 in amino acids: CASGMGQRDTQYF. In DNA form, the CDR3 reads TGCGCCAGCGGGATGGGACAGCGCGATACGCAGTATTTT.

The chain has TRBV7-3 and TRBJ1-2; D is uncertain. Germline V gene lookup returns CDR1 SGHTA and CDR2 FQGTGA. The CDR3 length is 17 residues. V lost 2 bases and J 1 base, leaving 17 bases between the germline ends. The CDR3 region has the DNA TGTGCCAGCAGCTTATGGGCGACGCGGGCGGTTAACTATGGCTACACCTTC. This encodes CASSLWATRAVNYGYTF.

The V gene is TRBV5-1, the J gene TRBJ2-3; 8 bases agree with TRBD2. V shed 4 bases and J 5 bases; nucleotides not matched to a gene: 9. The CDR3 length is 15 residues. Germline values: CDR1 SGHRS, CDR2 YFSETQ. CDR3 coding DNA: TGCGCCAGCAGCCACCGGACTAGCCGGGTAGATACGCAGTATTTT. This translates into CASSHRTSRVDTQYF.

The chain couples TRBV7-9 to TRBJ1-1; TRBD1 matches 10 bases. The CDR3 contains 16 residues. Germline V gene data show CDR1 as SEHNR and CDR2 as FQNEAQ (reference sequence). Losses at the gene ends were 1 base for V and 5 bases for J; bases not matched to a gene: 7. For the CDR3, the DNA is TGTGCCAGCAGCTTAGTTGGGACAGGGGTTGGTACTGAAGCTTTCTTT. This sequence encodes CASSLVGTGVGTEAFF. The variable domain in full, with the rest retrieved from reference TRBV7-9 and TRBJ1-1, is DTGVSQNPRHKITKRGQNVTFRCDPISEHNRLYWYRQTLGQGPEFLTYFQNEAQLEKSRLLSDRFSAERPKGSFSTLEIQRTEQGDSAMYLCASSLVGTGVGTEAFFGQGTRLTVV.

This clone was detected only once. CDR3 region: CASSERWGQGNSPLHF. As DNA, the CDR3 is TGTGCCAGCAGTGAGAGGTGGGGACAGGGAAATTCACCCCTCCACTTT. The chain carries TRBV6-1 and TRBJ1-6; 9 nucleotides match TRBD1. With V trimmed by 3 bases and J by 7 bases, 7 bases remained unmatched. Germline V gene sequence: CDR1 MNHNS, CDR2 SASEGT. CDR3 length equals 16 residues.

The chain links TRBV7-3 to TRBJ1-1; a possible D gene is TRBD1 (6 bases). This CDR3 is built from 15 residues. Germline V gene lookup returns CDR1 SGHTA and CDR2 FQGTGA. The V gene lost 3 bases and the J gene lost 0 bases, with 11 bases spanning the gap. In nucleotides, the CDR3 is TGTGCCAGCAGCTTGTACAGGGAAATGAACACTGAAGCTTTCTTT. Amino acids: CASSLYREMNTEAFF.